One sample yielded the 10 T cell receptor beta chains listed below, sequenced in a study of cytomegalovirus exposure and HLA in healthy donors. The PCR was carried out with 60 Vbeta primers and 13 Jbeta primers. The protocol was immunoSEQ multiplex PCR, while the TCRdb copy is restricted to in-frame clones and leaves out a portion. The table has 200,000 or so clones, over 65% seen once. Sample: PBMCs. These receptors originate from a boy aged 2 to 9 in good health and CMV-seronegative.

The rearrangement uses TRBV4-1 and TRBJ2-2; D is perhaps TRBD2 (6 bases). CDR1 and CDR2 (germline): MGHRA, YSYEKL. V was clipped by 1 base and J by 2 bases, with 23 bases between them. CDR3 length: 20 amino acids. The CDR3 sequence: CASSQGRGIVRGRNTGELFF. The DNA for the CDR3 is TGCGCCAGCAGCCAAGGGAGGGGAATTGTAAGGGGTCGAAACACCGGGGAGCTGTTTTTT.

The chain employs TRBV21-1 and TRBJ2-2; TRBD1, the table's D call, was not compared with the DNA. TRBV21-1 is reported as a pseudogene. The CDR3 loop spans 14 amino acids. In nucleotides, the CDR3 is TGTGCCAGCAGCATCCTCAGGGGTCACGGGGAGCTGTTTTTT. As protein: CASSILRGHGELFF.

The V and J genes are TRBV19 and TRBJ2-7, with a possible D match to TRBD1 (5 bases). CDR1 is LNHDA and CDR2 is SQIVND in the germline V gene (reference sequence). The length of the CDR3 is 14 residues. The germline V and J ends were trimmed by 11 bases and 7 bases, with 24 bases remaining between them. CDR3 residues: CASEGGRQGIEQYF. The CDR3 DNA reads as TGTGCCTCCGAAGGTGGAAGGCAGGGTATAGAGCAGTACTTC.

This clone appeared a few times. J is TRBJ1-5 and V is TRBV6-1; D ambiguous. The CDR3 contains 16 residues. The germline V gene has CDR1 MNHNS and CDR2 SASEGT. The germline V and J ends were trimmed by 4 bases and 0 bases, with 13 bases remaining between them. CDR3 nucleotide sequence: TGTGCCAGCAGTGTGCCCCTGGGCAGTAGCAATCAGCCCCAGCATTTT. Residues: CASSVPLGSSNQPQHF.

The rearrangement joins TRBV5-4 to TRBJ1-2; D is perhaps TRBD1 (5 bases). Germline assignment: CDR1 SGHNT and CDR2 YYREEE (reference sequence). Trimming pared 2 bases from V and 8 bases from J, leaving 16 bases between. The CDR3 contains 14 residues. The CDR3 DNA reads TGTGCCAGCAGCTTAGCCCCGTCCGGGGGAGGCTACACCTTC. It specifies CASSLAPSGGGYTF.

J is TRBJ1-1 and V is TRBV16; TRBD1 might be the D (5 bases). The CDR3 runs to 16 residues. The V and J ends lost 3 bases and 2 bases respectively, with 16 bases between them. Germline CDR1 reads KGHSY; CDR2 reads FQNENV. The CDR3 loop is CASSQGIGGINTEAFF. In DNA, the CDR3 is TGTGCCAGCAGCCAGGGAATTGGGGGGATCAACACTGAAGCTTTCTTT.

The rearrangement joins TRBV11-2 to TRBJ1-2; D not resolved. This CDR3 region has 13 residues. V lost 5 bases to trimming and J lost 5 bases, with 12 bases between them. Germline V lookup: CDR1 SGHAT, CDR2 FQNNGV. CDR3 protein: CASSPGGEYGYTF. CDR3 bases: TGTGCCAGCAGCCCAGGCGGGGAGTATGGCTACACCTTC. Based on the CDR3 plus reference TRBV11-2 and TRBJ1-2, the full variable domain is EAGVAQSPRYKIIEKRQSVAFWCNPISGHATLYWYQQILGQGPKLLIQFQNNGVVDDSQLPKDRFSAERLKGVDSTLKIQPAKLEDSAVYLCASSPGGEYGYTFGSGTRLTVV.

V usage is TRBV6-5 and J usage is TRBJ1-2, with no clear D. This CDR3 has 13 residues. V lost 5 bases and J 5 bases, leaving 12 bases between the germline ends. CDR1 is MNHEY, CDR2 SVGAGI, per germline. The CDR3 sequence is CASSELKQYGYTF. The CDR3 nucleotides read TGTGCCAGCAGTGAACTAAAACAATATGGCTACACCTTC.

The chain couples TRBV5-6 to TRBJ1-3; D gene uncertain. Germline V gene lookup returns CDR1 SGHDT and CDR2 YYEEEE. This CDR3 contains 15 residues. V was shortened by 1 base and J by 4 bases, with 12 bases between the two germline ends. Here the CDR3 DNA reads TGTGCCAGCAGCTTGAGGAGCACGGGAGGAAACACCATATATTTT. It translates to CASSLRSTGGNTIYF.

The chain combines TRBV27 with TRBJ2-7; 10 bases map to TRBD1. Trimming took 6 bases from V and 7 from J; bases not matched to a gene: 9. The germline V gene encodes CDR1 MNHEY and CDR2 SMNVEV (reference sequence). There are 14 residues in the CDR3. CDR3 nucleotide sequence: TGTGCCAGCAGCACCAGACAGGGGGCGGGAGAGCAGTACTTC. Translation gives CASSTRQGAGEQYF.